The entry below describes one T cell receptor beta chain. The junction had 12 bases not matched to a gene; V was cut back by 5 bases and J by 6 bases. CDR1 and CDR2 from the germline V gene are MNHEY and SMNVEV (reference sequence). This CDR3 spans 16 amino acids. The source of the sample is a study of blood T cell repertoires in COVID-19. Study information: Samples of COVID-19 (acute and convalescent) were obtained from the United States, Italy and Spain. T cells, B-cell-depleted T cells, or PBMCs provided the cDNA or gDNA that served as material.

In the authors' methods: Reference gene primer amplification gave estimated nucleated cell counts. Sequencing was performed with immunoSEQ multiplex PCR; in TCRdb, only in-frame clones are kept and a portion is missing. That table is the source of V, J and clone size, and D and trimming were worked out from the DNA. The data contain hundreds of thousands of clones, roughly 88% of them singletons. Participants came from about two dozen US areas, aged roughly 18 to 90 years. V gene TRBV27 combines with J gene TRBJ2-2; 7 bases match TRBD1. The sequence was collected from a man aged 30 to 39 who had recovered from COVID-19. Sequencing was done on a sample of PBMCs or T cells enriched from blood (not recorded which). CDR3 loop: CASSPLRDSGPGELFF. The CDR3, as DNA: TGTGCCAGCAGTCCGCTCCGGGACAGCGGCCCCGGGGAGCTGTTTTTT.